This T cell receptor beta chain came from a study of CD8 T cells in Susac syndrome. With random hexamers, 0.5 to 1 ug RNA was reverse transcribed. Via MiXCR, TCRdb re-called the immunoSEQ multiplex PCR reads, giving one row per CDR3 protein. The sample includes hundreds of thousands of distinct CDR3 sequences, about 94% of them seen just once. V lost 4 bases, J lost 2 bases, and 6 bases stayed unmatched. Germline loops: CDR1 SGHRS, CDR2 YFSETQ. The length of the CDR3 is 17 residues. The gene calls are TRBV5-1 and TRBJ2-3, with TRBD2 identical over 14 bases. Specimen: CD4+ T cells from PBMCs. This clonotype was obtained from a human donor with Susac syndrome. In DNA form, the CDR3 reads TGCGCCAGCAGCCGGGGACTAGCGGGGGCCGTCACAGATACGCAGTATTTT. Its translation is CASSRGLAGAVTDTQYF.